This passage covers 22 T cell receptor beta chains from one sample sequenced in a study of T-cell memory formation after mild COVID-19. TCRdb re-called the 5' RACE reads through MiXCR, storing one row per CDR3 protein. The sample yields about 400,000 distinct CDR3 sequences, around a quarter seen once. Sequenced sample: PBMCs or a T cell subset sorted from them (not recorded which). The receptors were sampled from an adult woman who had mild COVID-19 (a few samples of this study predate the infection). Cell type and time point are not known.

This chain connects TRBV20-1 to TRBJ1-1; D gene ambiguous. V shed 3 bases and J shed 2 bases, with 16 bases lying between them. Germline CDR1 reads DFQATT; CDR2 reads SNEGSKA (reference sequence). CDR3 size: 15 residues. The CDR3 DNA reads TGCAGTGCTAGCGTCAATGCCCCCTTAAACACTGAAGCTTTCTTT. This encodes CSASVNAPLNTEAFF.

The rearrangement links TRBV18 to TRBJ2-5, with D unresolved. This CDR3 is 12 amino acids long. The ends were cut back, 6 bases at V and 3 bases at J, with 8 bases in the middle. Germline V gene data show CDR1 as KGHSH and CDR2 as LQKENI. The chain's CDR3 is CASSRSKETQYF. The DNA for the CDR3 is TGTGCCAGCTCGCGATCAAAAGAGACCCAGTACTTC.

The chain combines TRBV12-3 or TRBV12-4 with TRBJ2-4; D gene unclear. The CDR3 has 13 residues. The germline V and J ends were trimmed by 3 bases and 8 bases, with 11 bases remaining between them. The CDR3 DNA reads TGTGCCAGCAGTTTCGGCGAGTCGGACATTCAGTACTTC. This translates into CASSFGESDIQYF.

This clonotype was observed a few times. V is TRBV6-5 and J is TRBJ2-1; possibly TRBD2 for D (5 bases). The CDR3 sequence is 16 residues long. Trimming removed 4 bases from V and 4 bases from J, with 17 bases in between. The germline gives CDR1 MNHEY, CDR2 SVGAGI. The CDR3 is CASSFAGIPTYNEQFF. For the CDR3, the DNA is TGTGCCAGCAGTTTCGCCGGGATCCCCACTTACAATGAGCAGTTCTTC.

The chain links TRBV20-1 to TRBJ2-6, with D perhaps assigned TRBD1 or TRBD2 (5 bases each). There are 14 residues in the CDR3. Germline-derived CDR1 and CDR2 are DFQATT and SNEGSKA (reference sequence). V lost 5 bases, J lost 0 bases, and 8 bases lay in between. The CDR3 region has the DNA TGCAGTGCTCTTGGGGGCTCTGGGGCCAACGTCCTGACTTTC. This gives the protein CSALGGSGANVLTF.

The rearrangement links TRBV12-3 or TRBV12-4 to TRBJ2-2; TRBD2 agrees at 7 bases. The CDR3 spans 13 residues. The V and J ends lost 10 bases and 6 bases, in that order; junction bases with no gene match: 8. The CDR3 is CANYGEGPGELFF. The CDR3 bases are TGTGCCAACTACGGGGAGGGTCCCGGGGAGCTGTTTTTT.

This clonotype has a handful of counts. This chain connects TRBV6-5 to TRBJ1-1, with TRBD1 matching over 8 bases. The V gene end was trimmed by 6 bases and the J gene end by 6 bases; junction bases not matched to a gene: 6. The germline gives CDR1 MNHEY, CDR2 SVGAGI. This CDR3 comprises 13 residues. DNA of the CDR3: TGTGCCAGCAGCCCAGGGGGCATACCTGAAGCTTTCTTT. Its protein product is CASSPGGIPEAFF.

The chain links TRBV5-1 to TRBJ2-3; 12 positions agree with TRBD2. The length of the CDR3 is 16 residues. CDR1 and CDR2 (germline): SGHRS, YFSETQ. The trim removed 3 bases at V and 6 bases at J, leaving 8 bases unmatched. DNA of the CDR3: TGCGCCAGCAGCTATCGACTAGCGGGGGCCGGGGATACGCAGTATTTT. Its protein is CASSYRLAGAGDTQYF.

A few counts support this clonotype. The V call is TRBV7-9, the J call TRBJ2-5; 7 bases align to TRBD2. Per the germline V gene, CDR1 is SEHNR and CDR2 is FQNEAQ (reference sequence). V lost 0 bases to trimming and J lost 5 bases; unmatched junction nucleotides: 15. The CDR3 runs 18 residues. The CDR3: CASSLAVISGKGAETQYF. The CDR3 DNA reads TGTGCCAGCAGCTTAGCGGTTATCAGCGGGAAGGGTGCGGAGACCCAGTACTTC.

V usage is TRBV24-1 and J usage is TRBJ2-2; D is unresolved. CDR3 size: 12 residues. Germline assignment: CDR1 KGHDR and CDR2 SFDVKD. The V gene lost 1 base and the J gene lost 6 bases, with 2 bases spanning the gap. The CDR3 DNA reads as TGTGCCACCAGTGATTTCTCCGGGGAGCTGTTTTTT. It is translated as CATSDFSGELFF.

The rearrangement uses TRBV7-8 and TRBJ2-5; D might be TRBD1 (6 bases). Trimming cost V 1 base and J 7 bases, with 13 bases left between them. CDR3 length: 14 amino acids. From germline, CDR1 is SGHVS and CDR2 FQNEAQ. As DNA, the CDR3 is TGTGCCAGCAGCTTAGGCATTATCAGGGGGACCCAGTACTTC. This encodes CASSLGIIRGTQYF.

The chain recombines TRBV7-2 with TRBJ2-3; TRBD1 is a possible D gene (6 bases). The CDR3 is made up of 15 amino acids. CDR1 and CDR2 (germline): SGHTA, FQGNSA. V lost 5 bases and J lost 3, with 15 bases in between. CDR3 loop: CASSPQGPRTDTQYF. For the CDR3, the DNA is TGTGCCAGCAGCCCCCAGGGGCCGAGGACAGATACGCAGTATTTT.

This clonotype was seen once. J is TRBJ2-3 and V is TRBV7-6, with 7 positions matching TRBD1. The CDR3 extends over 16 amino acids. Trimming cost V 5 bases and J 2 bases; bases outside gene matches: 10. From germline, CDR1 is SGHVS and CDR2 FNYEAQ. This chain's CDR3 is CASSPRQGRDTDTQYF. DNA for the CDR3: TGTGCCAGCAGCCCGAGACAGGGTCGAGACACAGATACGCAGTATTTT.

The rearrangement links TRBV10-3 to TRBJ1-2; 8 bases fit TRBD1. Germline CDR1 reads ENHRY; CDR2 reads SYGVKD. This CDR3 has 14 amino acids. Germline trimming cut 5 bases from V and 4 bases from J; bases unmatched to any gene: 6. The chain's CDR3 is CAISPDRGTYGYTF. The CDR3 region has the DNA TGTGCCATCAGTCCCGACAGGGGAACCTATGGCTACACCTTC.

CDR3 loop: CASTMRRWEKLFF. CDR3 nucleotide sequence: TGTGCCAGCACCATGAGGAGATGGGAAAAACTGTTTTTT. The rearrangement links TRBV6-5 to TRBJ1-4; unclear D gene. The CDR3 loop spans 13 amino acids. Germline lookup yields CDR1 MNHEY and CDR2 SVGAGI. V was shortened by 7 bases and J by 8 bases, with 14 bases between the two germline ends.

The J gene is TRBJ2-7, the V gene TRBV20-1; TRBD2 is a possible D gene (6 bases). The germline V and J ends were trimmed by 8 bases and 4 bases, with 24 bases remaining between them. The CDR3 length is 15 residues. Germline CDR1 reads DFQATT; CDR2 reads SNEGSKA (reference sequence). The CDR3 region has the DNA TGCAGTCCTAAAGCCGGGACTGGCAATCTGTACGAGCAGTACTTC. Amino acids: CSPKAGTGNLYEQYF.

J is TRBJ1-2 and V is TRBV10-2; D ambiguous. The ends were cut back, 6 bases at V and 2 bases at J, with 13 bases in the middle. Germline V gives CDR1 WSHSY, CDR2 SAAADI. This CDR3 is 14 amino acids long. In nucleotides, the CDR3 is TGCGCCAGCAGCGGCCCTCAGGTGAACTATGGCTACACCTTC. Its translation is CASSGPQVNYGYTF.

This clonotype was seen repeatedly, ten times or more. The DNA of the CDR3 is TGTGCCAGCAGCTCTCGGGGGAGCTCCTACAATGAGCAGTTCTTC. Translation: CASSSRGSSYNEQFF. The chain recombines TRBV9 with TRBJ2-1, with TRBD2 as a possible D gene (6 bases). Trimming took off 4 bases at V and 0 bases at J, with 11 bases between the two ends. This CDR3 spans 15 amino acids. The germline CDR1 and CDR2 sequences are SGDLS and YYNGEE.

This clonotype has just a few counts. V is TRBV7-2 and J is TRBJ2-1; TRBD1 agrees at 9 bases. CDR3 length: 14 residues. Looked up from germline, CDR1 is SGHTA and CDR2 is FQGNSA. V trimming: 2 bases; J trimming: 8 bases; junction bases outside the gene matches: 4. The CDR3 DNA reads TGTGCCAGCAGCTTAACAGGGGGCAGCGATGAGCAGTTCTTC. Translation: CASSLTGGSDEQFF.

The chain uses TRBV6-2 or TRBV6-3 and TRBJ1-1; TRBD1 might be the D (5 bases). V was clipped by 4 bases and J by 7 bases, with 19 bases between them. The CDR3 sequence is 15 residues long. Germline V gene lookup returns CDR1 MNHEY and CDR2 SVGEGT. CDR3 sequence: CASSSDYEWDYEAFF. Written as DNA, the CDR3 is TGTGCCAGCAGTTCCGACTATGAGTGGGACTATGAAGCTTTCTTT.

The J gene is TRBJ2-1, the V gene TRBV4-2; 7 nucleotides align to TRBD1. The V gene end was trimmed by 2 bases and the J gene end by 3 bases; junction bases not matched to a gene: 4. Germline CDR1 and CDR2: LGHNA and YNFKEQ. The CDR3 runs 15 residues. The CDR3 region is CASSQPGQSYNEQFF. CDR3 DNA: TGTGCCAGCAGCCAACCGGGACAGAGCTACAATGAGCAGTTCTTC.

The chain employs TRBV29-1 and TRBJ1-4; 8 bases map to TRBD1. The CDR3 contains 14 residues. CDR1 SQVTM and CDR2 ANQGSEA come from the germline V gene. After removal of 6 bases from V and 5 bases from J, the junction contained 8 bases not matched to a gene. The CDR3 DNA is TGCAGCGTGGCAGGGGGCGGGTTGAATGAAAAACTGTTTTTT. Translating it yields CSVAGGGLNEKLFF.